The clone carrying this T cell receptor beta chain was counted a single time. This CDR3 is built from 15 residues. Germline V gene data show CDR1 as WNHNN and CDR2 as SYGVQD (reference sequence). V dropped 0 bases and J dropped 8 bases, with 15 bases sitting between them. The sample belongs to a study of T cell changes during pregnancy in multiple sclerosis. The repertoire was sequenced with immunoSEQ multiplex PCR; TCRdb's copy has only in-frame clones and lacks some. Of about 97,000 clones in the sample, about nine tenths were seen once. Sequencing was performed on peripheral blood, taken in the second trimester of pregnancy. The chain carries TRBV10-1 and TRBJ2-3, with D maybe TRBD2 (6 bases). The sequence came from a female donor in good health, enrolled as a control in a pregnancy study. DNA for the CDR3: TGCGCCAGCAGTGAGTCAGTGGGGGGACGAGGTACGCAGTATTTT. Translating gives CASSESVGGRGTQYF.